These 14 T cell receptor beta chains were sequenced from one sample in a study of T cells after yellow fever vaccination (dated by TCRdb to the late 2010s). The meaning of the sample's treatment or condition label: live attenuated yellow fever vaccine strain. Libraries were constructed by 5' RACE. Sequencing instrument: Illumina NovaSeq 6000. The public sequencing data were trimmed at Q25 with fastp and processed into clonotypes with MiXCR by TCRdb, which kept only in-frame beta chains. Identical CDR3 proteins give one entry, which carries the most common genes and DNA. The sample includes approximately 450,000 distinct CDR3 sequences, with 18% observed a single time. The top ten clones comprise 15% to 20% of the sample. The sequencing here drew on PBMCs, taken before the yellow fever booster vaccination. The origin of the receptors is a man aged 18 to 35 who received the YFV17D yellow fever vaccine.

The chain joins TRBV6-1 to TRBJ1-2; 8 nucleotides agree with TRBD1. The CDR3 has 17 residues. Germline V lookup: CDR1 MNHNS, CDR2 SASEGT. V lost 3 bases, J lost 4 bases, and 13 bases stayed unmatched. The CDR3 nucleotides are TGTGCCAGCAGTGATCTCTGGACAGGGTGGTGGGTCTATGGCTACACCTTC. Translating gives CASSDLWTGWWVYGYTF.

There are a few counts of this clonotype. V usage is TRBV6-5 and J usage is TRBJ1-2; D gene unclear. The CDR3 is 13 residues long. Trimming stripped 0 bases from V and 4 bases from J, with 6 bases between. Germline loops: CDR1 MNHEY, CDR2 SVGAGI. CDR3 residues: CASSYSDIYGYTF. The CDR3 DNA reads as TGTGCCAGCAGTTACTCAGATATCTATGGCTACACCTTC.

The chain joins TRBV7-9 to TRBJ2-7, with a weak D call TRBD2 (5 bases). Trimming cost V 6 bases and J 9 bases, with 21 bases left between them. The CDR3 is made up of 14 amino acids. Germline CDR1 is SEHNR and CDR2 is FQNEAQ (reference sequence). The CDR3 here is CASRPPRADEGQYF. CDR3 nucleotides: TGTGCCAGCAGGCCCCCACGGGCAGACGAGGGGCAGTACTTC.

The chain employs TRBV7-2 and TRBJ1-1, with D possibly TRBD1 on 6 matching bases. The CDR3 is 15 amino acids. Trimming shortened V by 6 bases and J by 4 bases, and 18 bases separated the two germline ends. Germline V CDR1 and CDR2: SGHTA, FQGNSA. CDR3 sequence (DNA): TGTGCCAGCAGTACGTTCGCAGGGGATCGCACTGAAGCTTTCTTT. It codes for CASSTFAGDRTEAFF.

This clonotype was seen many times. The chain links TRBV5-1 to TRBJ2-1, with no clear D. Germline V lookup: CDR1 SGHRS, CDR2 YFSETQ. The CDR3 contains 13 residues. Trimming removed 1 base from V and 3 bases from J, with 5 bases in between. The CDR3 coding sequence is TGCGCCAGCAGCTTGAACAGCTACAATGAGCAGTTCTTC. Translation gives CASSLNSYNEQFF.

This chain uses TRBV6-6 with TRBJ2-7; D is possibly TRBD1 or TRBD2 (6 bases each). Germline CDR1 MNHNY, CDR2 SVGAGI (reference sequence). V gave up 0 bases and J gave up 5 bases, with 23 bases separating them. The CDR3 contains 18 residues. This CDR3 is CASSYSEGHGGGYDEQYV. The CDR3 coding sequence is TGTGCCAGCAGTTACTCGGAAGGCCACGGGGGCGGTTATGACGAGCAGTACGTC.

This clonotype was recorded a few times. The chain is built from TRBV9 and TRBJ2-2; no firm D call. V lost 1 base to trimming and J lost 1 base, with 5 bases between them. From germline, CDR1 is SGDLS and CDR2 YYNGEE. CDR3 size: 14 residues. The CDR3 loop is CASSVSVNTGELFF. Written as DNA, the CDR3 is TGTGCCAGCAGCGTATCAGTGAACACCGGGGAGCTGTTTTTT.

This clonotype was seen more than once but under ten times. The chain couples TRBV20-1 to TRBJ1-5; 8 bases fit TRBD1. The germline CDR1 and CDR2 sequences are DFQATT and SNEGSKA (reference sequence). CDR3 length: 16 residues. V gave up 6 bases and J gave up 5 bases; unmatched junction bases: 15. The CDR3 sequence is CSAPVEPGQVDQPQHF. The CDR3 bases are TGCAGTGCACCAGTAGAGCCGGGACAGGTCGATCAGCCCCAGCATTTT.

J is TRBJ2-7 and V is TRBV19; 11 positions match TRBD1. CDR1 is LNHDA, CDR2 SQIVND, per germline (reference sequence). J lost 5 bases, V lost 3 bases, and 0 bases had no gene match. This CDR3 has 13 residues. In nucleotides, the CDR3 is TGTGCCAGTAGTATGGGACAGGGGGACGAGCAGTACTTC. Encoded protein: CASSMGQGDEQYF. The complete variable domain, with remaining parts taken from reference TRBV19 and TRBJ2-7, reads DGGITQSPKYLFRKEGQNVTLSCEQNLNHDAMYWYRQDPGQGLRLIYYSQIVNDFQKGDIAEGYSVSREKKESFPLTVTSAQKNPTAFYLCASSMGQGDEQYFGPGTRLTVT.

In this sample, this clonotype turned up a few times. This chain uses TRBV12-3 or TRBV12-4 with TRBJ2-3; TRBD2 agrees at 7 bases. Trimming took 1 base from V and 1 from J; bases not matched to a gene: 2. This CDR3 is built from 15 residues. The CDR3 DNA reads TGTGCCAGCAGTTTAGAGCGGGGTCGCACAGATACGCAGTATTTT. It encodes CASSLERGRTDTQYF.

This chain links TRBV20-1 with TRBJ2-3, with D possibly called TRBD1 or TRBD2 (5 bases each). CDR1 and CDR2 from the germline V gene are DFQATT and SNEGSKA (reference sequence). The ends were cut back, 6 bases at V and 0 bases at J, with 10 bases in the middle. This CDR3 spans 13 amino acids. The CDR3 region is CSAGWGSTDTQYF. CDR3 bases: TGCAGTGCCGGGTGGGGGAGCACAGATACGCAGTATTTT.

The chain recombines TRBV9 with TRBJ2-7; the match to TRBD1 covers 9 bases. Germline V gene data show CDR1 as SGDLS and CDR2 as YYNGEE. With V trimmed by 4 bases and J by 2 bases, 13 bases remained unmatched. The CDR3 runs 17 residues. The CDR3 protein is CASSPYGGGQGTYEQYF. The CDR3 DNA reads TGTGCCAGCAGCCCATATGGAGGGGGACAGGGCACCTACGAGCAGTACTTC.

The chain uses TRBV6-1 and TRBJ1-4; 9 nucleotides agree with TRBD1. With V trimmed by 6 bases and J by 5 bases, 4 bases remained unmatched. Germline V gene lookup returns CDR1 MNHNS and CDR2 SASEGT. The CDR3 spans 14 residues. The CDR3 sequence: CASRRQGGNEKLFF. CDR3 DNA sequence: TGTGCCAGCAGGAGACAGGGGGGGAATGAAAAACTGTTTTTT.

This clonotype was detected ten times or more. V is TRBV12-3 or TRBV12-4 and J is TRBJ1-2; D is ambiguous. Trimming removed 5 bases at V and 6 bases at J, with 4 bases between. The CDR3 consists of 10 residues. CDR3 residues: CASSRDGYTF. CDR3 coding DNA: TGTGCCAGCAGTAGAGATGGCTACACCTTC.